Listed below are T cell receptor beta chains from one sample, sequenced in a study of blood T cell repertoires in COVID-19. Using immunoSEQ multiplex PCR, the repertoire was profiled, and TCRdb retains in-frame clones only, with some absent. The sample has 35,000 to 55,000 clones, over 80% seen once. Source material: peripheral blood. These receptors were obtained from a human donor in a cohort sampled during active COVID-19. Each CDR3 is given with its conserved first and last residue. The D gene is left open where the match is weak. Clone sizes are given selectively: once, few, many, or a class where the clone is expanded.

TRBV2	TRBJ2-7	TRBD2	.	TGTGCCAGCGGGTCGCGGGAGGGCCGCTACGAGCAGTACTTC	CASGSREGRYEQYF
TRBV11-3	TRBJ2-2	.	once	TGTGCCAGCAGCCCCGGGGGTTCGGGCACCGGGGAGCTGTTTTTT	CASSPGGSGTGELFF
TRBV7-2	TRBJ2-7	TRBD2	.	TGTGCCAGCAGCCGCGGGGGGGTCCCCTACGAGCAGTACTTC	CASSRGGVPYEQYF
TRBV5-1	TRBJ2-2	.	.	TGCGCCAGCAGCTTGCCAGGTCCGAACACCGGGGAGCTGTTTTTT	CASSLPGPNTGELFF
TRBV24-1	TRBJ2-3	.	.	TGTGCCACCAGTGCCGCCGGGAGTGGCACAGATACGCAGTATTTT	CATSAAGSGTDTQYF
TRBV5-1	TRBJ2-5	TRBD2	.	TGCGCCAGCAGCTTCAGCGGGAGGGGGGAGACCCAGTACTTC	CASSFSGRGETQYF
TRBV7-8	TRBJ1-2	.	.	TGTGCCAGCAGCTTAGACACTAACTATGGCTACACCTTC	CASSLDTNYGYTF
TRBV18	TRBJ1-1	.	.	TGTGCCAGCTCTACGGACAAGAACACTGAAGCTTTCTTT	CASSTDKNTEAFF
TRBV9	TRBJ2-2	TRBD2	.	TGTGCCAGCAGCGTAGAGGGCGGGAGAAACACCGGGGAGCTGTTTTTT	CASSVEGGRNTGELFF
TRBV5-5	TRBJ2-2	TRBD1	.	TGTGCCAGCAGCTTGAGGGACAGCACCGGGGAGCTGTTTTTT	CASSLRDSTGELFF
TRBV6-2/TRBV6-3	TRBJ2-7	.	.	TGTGCCAGCAGCCGTCGGACGGGAACCTACGAGCAGTACTTC	CASSRRTGTYEQYF
TRBV5-6	TRBJ2-1	TRBD1	.	TGTGCCAGCAGCTTGTACCTTAAAATGGACAGGGCTAATGAGCAGTTCTTC	CASSLYLKMDRANEQFF
TRBV15	TRBJ2-5	.	.	TGTGCCACCAGCAGAGCGGGGAACCAAGAGACCCAGTACTTC	CATSRAGNQETQYF
TRBV10-1	TRBJ2-7	TRBD2	.	TGCGCCAGCAGTGAGGGACTAGCGGGTTCCTACGAGCAGTACTTC	CASSEGLAGSYEQYF
TRBV6-5	TRBJ1-1	.	.	TGTGCCAGCAGTACGCGACAGGTTCTCACTGAAGCTTTCTTT	CASSTRQVLTEAFF
TRBV7-2	TRBJ2-1	.	once	TGTGCCAGCAGCCCGGACTTGGTGCAGTTCTTC	CASSPDLVQFF
TRBV3-1/TRBV3-2	TRBJ1-2	TRBD1	.	TGTGCCAGCAGCCCCACAGGGGATGGCTACACCTTC	CASSPTGDGYTF
TRBV15	TRBJ2-7	.	.	TGTGCCACCAGCAGAGATCAGGGCTCATACGAGCAGTACTTC	CATSRDQGSYEQYF
TRBV2	TRBJ2-3	.	.	TGTGCCAGCCAGGGACTTTTCCCAGATACGCAGTATTTT	CASQGLFPDTQYF
TRBV7-3	TRBJ2-2	.	.	TGTGCCAGCAGCTTACGTTGGGGAGGCACCGGGGAGCTGTTTTTT	CASSLRWGGTGELFF
TRBV16	TRBJ1-5	.	.	TGTGCCAGCAGCCCATCCTTGGGGCAGGGTGGTCAGCCCCAGCATTTT	CASSPSLGQGGQPQHF
TRBV28	TRBJ2-7	TRBD2	once	TGTGCCAGCAGTCGACTAGCGGGAGTTAAGCAGTACTTC	CASSRLAGVKQYF
TRBV7-9	TRBJ1-1	.	once	TGTGCCAGCAGCTTAGCCCGATCGCTCCACGGCACTGAAGCTTTCTTT	CASSLARSLHGTEAFF
TRBV25-1	TRBJ1-2	.	.	TGTGCCAGCAGTGCAGGGTACGGCTACACCTTC	CASSAGYGYTF
TRBV28	TRBJ1-1	.	.	TGTGCCAGCACTCTATTTGGCGGTGGAGAGTACACTGAAGCTTTCTTT	CASTLFGGGEYTEAFF
TRBV10-3	TRBJ2-3	TRBD2	.	TGTGCCATCACCCTCGGGCTAGCGGGCACAGATACGCAGTATTTT	CAITLGLAGTDTQYF
TRBV5-8	TRBJ2-7	.	.	TGTGCCAGCAGCATGGGAAAACAGGGTAGAGACGAGCAGTACTTC	CASSMGKQGRDEQYF